This entry is about one T cell receptor beta chain. What it binds is not known. Germline CDR1 and CDR2: LNHDA and SQIVND (reference sequence). After removal of 4 bases from V and 4 bases from J, the junction contained 4 bases not matched to a gene. CDR3 length: 15 residues. The table came from immunoSEQ multiplex PCR; TCRdb's copy has only in-frame clones and leaves some out. The sample yields under 25,000 clones, 70% to 85% seen once. This sample is drawn from a study of T cells after posttransplantation cyclophosphamide. The study's findings and limits: Recipient CMV seropositivity and CMV reactivation strongly tracked TRB clonality. Donor-recipient repertoire similarity was low at 1-2 months, rising over year one.

Treatment was busulfan-fludarabine conditioning, a marrow graft, and cyclophosphamide on days +3 and +4. The chain joins TRBV19 to TRBJ1-6; 7 positions match TRBD1. This material consisted of PBMCs, taken after an allogeneic stem cell transplant with post-transplant cyclophosphamide. This clonotype was sampled from a male patient between 25 and 40 years old who received an allogeneic stem cell transplant from a related donor, was CMV-positive, and had acute GVHD only. Part of the T cells may come from the graft donor. In nucleotides, the CDR3 is TGTGCCAGTAGTAACAGGGGAAGTTATAATTCACCCCTCCACTTT. Translated, it gives CASSNRGSYNSPLHF.